The sequence of this T cell receptor (beta chain) was determined in a study of regulatory T cells in long-lasting Graves disease. The sample's time point: newly diagnosed GD, antithyroid drugs for less than 3 months. PBMC RNA served as the TCR library source. The TCR beta library used iRepertoire HTBI primers with Arm-PCR amplification of CDR3. Original processing notes: Taken together, the samples had 60 or so TRBV and more than 12 TRBJ segments identified. TCRdb reprocessed the multiplex PCR reads via MiXCR and lists one record per CDR3 protein. The V and J calls and clone size come from TCRdb's table, not from the authors' own analysis. The profile shows around 500,000 distinct CDR3 sequences, about 12% of them singletons. The CDR3 is 14 amino acids. Germline CDR1 and CDR2: WSHSY and SAAADI. Trimming left V 4 bases short and J 0 bases short, with 9 bases between. This clonotype has ten or more counts.

This same sample was also part of a study on T cells in Graves' hyperthyroidism and ophthalmopathy.

V usage is TRBV10-2 and J usage is TRBJ1-1, with unresolved D. The sample consisted of peripheral blood mononuclear cells (PBMCs), taken at new diagnosis, from a patient treated with antithyroid drugs. The TCR was taken from a woman aged 30 to 39 with Graves disease. CDR3 in DNA: TGCGCCAGCAGTGCCCCGGAGATGAACACTGAAGCTTTCTTT. Its translation is CASSAPEMNTEAFF.